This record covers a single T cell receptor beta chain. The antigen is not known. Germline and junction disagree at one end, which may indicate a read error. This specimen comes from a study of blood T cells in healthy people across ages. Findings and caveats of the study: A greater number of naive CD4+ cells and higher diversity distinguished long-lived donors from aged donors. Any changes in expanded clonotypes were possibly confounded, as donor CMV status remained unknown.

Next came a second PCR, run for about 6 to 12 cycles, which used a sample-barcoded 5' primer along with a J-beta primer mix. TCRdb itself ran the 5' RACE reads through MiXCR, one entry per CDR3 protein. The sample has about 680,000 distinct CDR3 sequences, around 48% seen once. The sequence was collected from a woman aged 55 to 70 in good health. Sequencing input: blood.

Here the CDR3 DNA reads TGTGCCGGCAGACCCTCTGGGCACGAGCAGTACTTC. Translation: CAGRPSGHEQYF. The rearrangement uses TRBV6-2 or TRBV6-3 and TRBJ2-7; D is unclear. The germline V gene has CDR1 MNHEY and CDR2 SVGEGT. The CDR3 is 12 residues long.